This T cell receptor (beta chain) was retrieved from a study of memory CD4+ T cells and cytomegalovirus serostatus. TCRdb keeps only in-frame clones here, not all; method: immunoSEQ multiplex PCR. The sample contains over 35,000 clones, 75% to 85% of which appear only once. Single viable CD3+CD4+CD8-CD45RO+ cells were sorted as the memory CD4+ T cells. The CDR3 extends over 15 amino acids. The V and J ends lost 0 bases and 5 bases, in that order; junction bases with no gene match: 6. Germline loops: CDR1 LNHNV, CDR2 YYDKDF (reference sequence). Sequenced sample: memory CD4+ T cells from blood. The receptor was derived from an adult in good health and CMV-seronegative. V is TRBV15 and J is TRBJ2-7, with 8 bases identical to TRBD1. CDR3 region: CATSRDPGGLDEQYF. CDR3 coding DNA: TGTGCCACCAGCAGAGACCCAGGGGGCCTGGACGAGCAGTACTTC.